This TCR beta chain was recovered during a study of blood T cell repertoires in COVID-19. Background on the study: Donors in the United States, Italy and Spain gave samples during acute or convalescent COVID-19.

Trimming cost V 2 bases and J 5 bases, with 11 bases left between them. The CDR3 spans 14 residues. In germline, CDR1 is SGHNT, CDR2 YYREEE (reference sequence). Two consecutive negative NP/OP PCR tests, clearance, or resolved symptoms defined Cohort 3 recovery. Original processing notes: Amplification of reference gene primers provided the estimated nucleated cell counts. Only in-frame clones appear in the TCRdb table, and some are missing; sequencing was by immunoSEQ multiplex PCR. The D gene and trimming were derived from the DNA, and the V and J assignments and clone size from that table. The sample lists over 200,000 clones; about nine tenths were seen once.

This rearrangement joins TRBV5-4 to TRBJ1-5; D might be TRBD1 (6 bases). Sample: PBMCs or T cells enriched from blood (not recorded which). The TCR originated in a man younger than 35 who had recovered from COVID-19. The CDR3 sequence: CASSLQGQDQPQHF. Written as DNA, the CDR3 is TGTGCCAGCAGCTTACAGGGCCAAGATCAGCCCCAGCATTTT. Looking up the rest from reference TRBV5-4 and TRBJ1-5 gives the full variable domain: ETGVTQSPTHLIKTRGQQVTLRCSSQSGHNTVSWYQQALGQGPQFIFQYYREEENGRGNFPPRFSGLQFPNYSSELNVNALELDDSALYLCASSLQGQDQPQHFGDGTRLSIL.